These 21 T cell receptor beta chains originate from one sample sequenced in a study of post-analysis software for immune sequencing data. Study outcomes and limitations: Relative to controls, patients had about five TRBV segments at higher frequency, with TRBV5-6, TRBV5-1 and TRBV20-1 among these.

No cognate antigen is known for these TCRs. Prepared TCR beta cDNA libraries contained unique molecular identifiers. Each CDR3 protein is one row after TCRdb ran MiXCR on the PCR reads. This table holds 400,000 to 500,000 distinct CDR3 sequences, 30% to 40% found once. The sequenced sample consisted of blood. The receptor set was obtained from a girl aged 2 to 10 with multiple sclerosis.

This clonotype appeared a single time. The V gene is TRBV3-1, the J gene TRBJ1-2, with D hard to call. V was clipped by 2 bases and J by 8 bases, with 12 bases between them. The germline V gene encodes CDR1 LGHDT and CDR2 YNNKEL (reference sequence). The CDR3 spans 13 residues. CDR3 in DNA: TGTGCCAGCAGCCAACCTCGAGCGGAAGGCTACACCTTC. Translation: CASSQPRAEGYTF.

This clonotype was observed a handful of times. This CDR3 is CASSSLILARETQYF. The CDR3 DNA sequence: TGTGCCAGCAGCTCCCTGATCCTAGCGAGGGAGACCCAGTACTTC. The chain uses TRBV13 and TRBJ2-5; possible D gene TRBD2, 6 bases. In germline, CDR1 is PRHDT, CDR2 FYEKMQ (reference sequence). V was cut by 4 bases and J by 5 bases, with 17 bases left in between. The length of the CDR3 is 15 residues.

This clonotype was found many times. The chain carries TRBV25-1 and TRBJ2-7; 7 nucleotides line up with TRBD2. The CDR3 covers 12 residues. Looked up from germline, CDR1 is MGHDK and CDR2 is SYGVNS. The junction had 5 bases not matched to a gene; V was cut back by 8 bases and J by 4 bases. The CDR3 is CASQTSLYEQYF. The DNA for the CDR3 is TGTGCCAGCCAGACTAGCTTATACGAGCAGTACTTC.

This clonotype was found a few times. The rearrangement uses TRBV7-2 and TRBJ2-7; D unclear. Germline values: CDR1 SGHTA, CDR2 FQGNSA. V lost 5 bases to trimming and J lost 1 base, with 15 bases between them. This CDR3 has 15 residues. CDR3 nucleotide sequence: TGTGCCAGCAGCACCACCCACCCGGTTTCCTACGAGCAGTACTTC. It encodes CASSTTHPVSYEQYF.

The chain combines TRBV4-1 with TRBJ1-5; TRBD1 matches at 12 bases. CDR1 and CDR2 from the germline V gene are MGHRA and YSYEKL. This CDR3 is built from 17 residues. V was pared by 2 bases and J by 7 bases, with 9 bases of the junction left unmatched. The CDR3 loop reads CASSQHPGTGGLQPQHF. The CDR3 bases are TGCGCCAGCAGCCAACACCCCGGGACAGGGGGCTTGCAGCCCCAGCATTTT.

As for this clonotype: The junction departs from the called germline gene at one end, perhaps through a read error. The chain uses TRBV14 and TRBJ2-3; D call uncertain. Germline V gene lookup returns CDR1 SGHDN and CDR2 FVKESK. This CDR3 spans 14 amino acids. The CDR3 nucleotides read TGTGCCAGCAACCAAGAATGGAGCACAGATACGCAGTATTTT. This sequence encodes CASNQEWSTDTQYF.

The chain uses TRBV27 and TRBJ1-2, with a possible D match to TRBD1 (5 bases). CDR1 and CDR2 (germline): MNHEY, SMNVEV (reference sequence). V was shortened by 6 bases and J by 5 bases, with 13 bases between the two germline ends. This CDR3 comprises 13 residues. CDR3 sequence reads: CASSPIQGYGYTF. CDR3 bases: TGTGCCAGCAGCCCCATCCAGGGTTATGGCTACACCTTC.

This chain links TRBV28 with TRBJ2-7, with D possibly being TRBD1 or TRBD2 (5 bases each). The CDR3 runs to 13 residues. Trimming stripped 5 bases from V and 4 bases from J, with 12 bases between. Per germline, CDR1 MDHEN and CDR2 SYDVKM. CDR3 sequence reads: CASSDRGVYEQYF. CDR3 bases: TGTGCCAGCAGTGACCGAGGGGTATACGAGCAGTACTTC.

By sample fraction, this clonotype is medium-sized (0.01 to 0.1%). This rearrangement joins TRBV7-9 to TRBJ2-5, with unresolved D. The CDR3 extends over 14 amino acids. CDR1 SEHNR and CDR2 FQNEAQ come from the germline V gene (reference sequence). Trimming removed 1 base at V and 1 base at J, with 7 bases between. The CDR3 region is CASSLVGSQETQYF. CDR3 nucleotide sequence: TGTGCCAGCAGCTTAGTAGGCAGCCAAGAGACCCAGTACTTC. Variable domain in full (rest from reference TRBV7-9 and TRBJ2-5): DTGVSQNPRHKITKRGQNVTFRCDPISEHNRLYWYRQTLGQGPEFLTYFQNEAQLEKSRLLSDRFSAERPKGSFSTLEIQRTEQGDSAMYLCASSLVGSQETQYFGPGTRLLVL.

CDR3 DNA: TGCAGCGTTTGGGGTAGCGGTTACAATGAGCAGTTCTTC. Translating gives CSVWGSGYNEQFF. The rearrangement links TRBV29-1 to TRBJ2-1; TRBD2 is a possible D gene (6 bases). Trimming removed 5 bases from V and 4 bases from J, with 12 bases in between. The CDR3 is 13 amino acids. Germline CDR1 SQVTM, CDR2 ANQGSEA.

Here the CDR3 reads CALWPSAGKDEQYF. As DNA, the CDR3 is TGTGCCCTCTGGCCTTCGGCAGGGAAGGACGAGCAGTACTTC. The chain recombines TRBV12-3 or TRBV12-4 with TRBJ2-7; weak D call: TRBD1 (5 bases). CDR3 length equals 14 residues. V was pared by 11 bases and J by 5 bases, with 22 bases between.

The genes are TRBV27 and TRBJ2-3; possibly TRBD2 for D (5 bases). Between the trimmed V and J ends, which lost 5 bases and 0 bases, there was a span of 21 bases. The CDR3 is 18 amino acids. CDR1 is MNHEY, CDR2 SMNVEV, per germline (reference sequence). The CDR3 reads CASSQWSLAIRSTDTQYF. DNA for the CDR3: TGTGCCAGCAGTCAATGGTCTCTAGCAATTAGGAGCACAGATACGCAGTATTTT.

The chain joins TRBV29-1 to TRBJ1-2; D unclear. The CDR3 has 11 amino acids. The V and J ends lost 2 bases and 8 bases respectively, with 9 bases between them. Germline V gene sequence: CDR1 SQVTM, CDR2 ANQGSEA. CDR3 in DNA: TGCAGCGTTGAACGAACGGACGGCTACACCTTC. It encodes CSVERTDGYTF.

The chain has TRBV29-1 and TRBJ2-2; tentatively, D is TRBD1 or TRBD2 (6 bases each). This CDR3 comprises 15 residues. CDR1 is SQVTM and CDR2 is ANQGSEA in the germline V gene. Trimming took 7 bases from V and 6 from J, leaving 21 bases between them. The CDR3 here is CSATKRGEWSGELFF. The CDR3 bases are TGCAGCGCCACCAAAAGGGGGGAATGGTCCGGGGAGCTGTTTTTT.

The V call is TRBV29-1, the J call TRBJ2-3, with D perhaps TRBD1 (7 bases). This CDR3 contains 13 residues. Germline V gene sequence: CDR1 SQVTM, CDR2 ANQGSEA. Trimming removed 6 bases at V and 5 bases at J, with 15 bases between. CDR3 sequence: CSVDGGGLDTQYF. The CDR3 DNA reads as TGCAGCGTCGACGGAGGGGGCTTAGATACGCAGTATTTT.

For this clonotype: A read error is possible here, since a much larger clone lies one base away. This sequence joins TRBV29-1 and TRBJ2-3; D is unclear. Germline CDR1 and CDR2: SQVTM and ANQGSEA. Trimming took 4 bases from V and 4 from J, leaving 12 bases between them. The length of the CDR3 is 13 residues. The chain's CDR3 is CSVVVGIADTQYF. CDR3 nucleotide sequence: TGCAGCGTTGTGGTGGGAATCGCAGATACGCAGTATTTT.

V is TRBV24-1 and J is TRBJ1-5, with 11 bases that match TRBD1. The CDR3 runs to 16 residues. V was clipped by 4 bases and J by 3 bases; unmatched bases: 4. Germline assignment: CDR1 KGHDR and CDR2 SFDVKD. DNA for the CDR3: TGTGCCACCAGTGACGGACAGGGGGCCCCCAATCAGCCCCAGCATTTT. Its translation is CATSDGQGAPNQPQHF.

This clonotype appeared a few times. This rearrangement joins TRBV29-1 to TRBJ1-2, with D uncertain. The germline gives CDR1 SQVTM, CDR2 ANQGSEA. The V gene lost 4 bases and the J gene lost 4 bases, with 16 bases spanning the gap. CDR3 size: 14 residues. For the CDR3, the DNA is TGCAGCGTTGTCCCCTCGGCGGAACCCTATGGCTACACCTTC. It is translated as CSVVPSAEPYGYTF. The full variable domain, completed using reference TRBV29-1 and TRBJ1-2, is SAVISQKPSRDICQRGTSLTIQCQVDSQVTMMFWYRQQPGQSLTLIATANQGSEATYESGFVIDKFPISRPNLTFSTLTVSNMSPEDSSIYLCSVVPSAEPYGYTFGSGTRLTVV.

This clonotype showed up just once. The V gene is TRBV28, the J gene TRBJ2-6, with D possibly being TRBD1 or TRBD2 (6 bases each). The V and J ends lost 5 bases and 4 bases respectively, with 15 bases between them. The CDR3 contains 16 residues. Germline V CDR1 and CDR2: MDHEN, SYDVKM. CDR3 coding DNA: TGTGCCAGCAGTCCCTCTAGGGGGGACGGGGCCAACGTCCTGACTTTC. Translating gives CASSPSRGDGANVLTF.

This clonotype has a handful of counts. V usage is TRBV29-1 and J usage is TRBJ2-5; no clear D gene. The V end lost 2 bases, the J end lost 1 base, and 5 bases lay between the germline ends. Germline V gene data show CDR1 as SQVTM and CDR2 as ANQGSEA. The CDR3 is 12 residues long. CDR3 amino acids: CSVEPLQETQYF. The CDR3 DNA reads as TGCAGCGTTGAACCTCTCCAAGAGACCCAGTACTTC.

On this clonotype: The junction and the germline gene differ at one end; a read error may be behind it. This rearrangement joins TRBV13 to TRBJ2-4; D may be TRBD1 (5 bases). Germline V gives CDR1 PRHDT, CDR2 FYEKMQ (reference sequence). This CDR3 spans 14 amino acids. CDR3 nucleotides: TGTGCCAGTAGCTTAGGGGTAGGGCAAGCCAGGGCGTACTTC. Its protein product is CASSLGVGQARAYF.